These 21 T cell receptor beta chains were all obtained from the same sample, sequenced in a study of shared clonotypes between healthy human individuals (dated by TCRdb to 2018 to 2020). CD8 naive samples were CD45RO-negative cells positively selected for CCR7, giving a CD45RA+CCR7+ population that excluded TemRA cells. The library was generated by the immunoSEQ multiplex PCR assay. TCRdb re-hosts the immuneACCESS table, in-frame sequences only. Its copies lack some clones; in the studies checked, an unresolved V gene accounts for under half of them, and the cause for the rest is not known. Across this sample there are about 2,100,000 clones, with more than 85% seen only once. The top ten constitute 1.5% to 2% of the sample. Sample: naive CD8+ T cells from PBMCs. Per the publication, the cell subset or site label means: CD45RA+CCR7+. These receptors came from a young man in good health. Some clones in this sample may be carry-over from other donors' samples.

CDR3 sequence (DNA): TGTGCCAGCAGCGTAGTCGGGGCGGGGACAAACGGTGAGCAGTTCTTC. This gives the protein CASSVVGAGTNGEQFF. The V gene is TRBV9, the J gene TRBJ2-1; D tentatively reads TRBD1 or TRBD2 (6 bases each). There are 16 residues in the CDR3. Trimming removed 0 bases from V and 9 bases from J, with 19 bases in between. In germline, CDR1 is SGDLS, CDR2 YYNGEE.

The rearrangement links TRBV9 to TRBJ2-2; the D gene is possibly TRBD2 (6 bases). This CDR3 is built from 15 residues. V was cut by 4 bases and J by 2 bases, with 12 bases left in between. Germline V lookup: CDR1 SGDLS, CDR2 YYNGEE. The CDR3, as DNA: TGTGCCAGCAGCATGGGACTGAGAAACACCGGGGAGCTGTTTTTT. Translation: CASSMGLRNTGELFF.

The V gene is TRBV7-6, the J gene TRBJ1-4; tentatively, D is TRBD1 (5 bases). Trimming took 3 bases from V and 0 from J, leaving 5 bases between them. Germline assignment: CDR1 SGHVS and CDR2 FNYEAQ. This CDR3 is built from 14 residues. For the CDR3, the DNA is TGTGCCAGCAGCTTCAGGGCAACTAATGAAAAACTGTTTTTT. The encoded protein is CASSFRATNEKLFF.

The rearrangement links TRBV28 to TRBJ1-5; 7 nucleotides agree with TRBD1. Germline V gene lookup returns CDR1 MDHEN and CDR2 SYDVKM. The CDR3 runs to 19 residues. The V and J ends lost 5 bases and 4 bases, in that order; junction bases with no gene match: 20. For the CDR3, the DNA is TGTGCCAGCAGTCTTAACTACCCGCGGGTTTTGGGACAGAATCAGCCCCAGCATTTT. Its protein is CASSLNYPRVLGQNQPQHF.

The chain has TRBV5-1 and TRBJ2-5; D gene unclear. V gave up 4 bases and J gave up 5 bases, with 12 bases separating them. The CDR3 is made up of 13 amino acids. From germline, CDR1 is SGHRS and CDR2 YFSETQ. The CDR3 sequence: CASSHERRETQYF. CDR3 sequence (DNA): TGCGCCAGCAGCCATGAGCGCCGGGAGACCCAGTACTTC. Using reference TRBV5-1 and TRBJ2-5 for the parts outside the CDR3, the full variable domain is KAGVTQTPRYLIKTRGQQVTLSCSPISGHRSVSWYQQTPGQGLQFLFEYFSETQRNKGNFPGRFSGRQFSNSRSEMNVSTLELGDSALYLCASSHERRETQYFGPGTRLLVL.

The chain employs TRBV9 and TRBJ1-1, with D possibly TRBD1 on 5 matching bases. Trimming cost V 3 bases and J 0 bases, with 12 bases left between them. The length of the CDR3 is 15 residues. CDR1 is SGDLS and CDR2 is YYNGEE in the germline V gene. DNA of the CDR3: TGTGCCAGCAGCGCGGGGACGAAAATGAACACTGAAGCTTTCTTT. This gives the protein CASSAGTKMNTEAFF.

The chain links TRBV27 to TRBJ2-1; 11 nucleotides match TRBD2. CDR1 MNHEY and CDR2 SMNVEV come from the germline V gene (reference sequence). V was pared by 5 bases and J by 0 bases, with 15 bases of the junction left unmatched. This CDR3 spans 20 amino acids. This CDR3 reads CASSPPPGTSGLSSYNEQFF. The CDR3 DNA reads TGTGCCAGCAGTCCACCCCCAGGGACTAGCGGCCTTTCCTCCTACAATGAGCAGTTCTTC.

The rearrangement links TRBV13 to TRBJ2-4, with a tentative D call TRBD2 (5 bases). V was shortened by 5 bases and J by 14 bases, with 19 bases between the two germline ends. From germline, CDR1 is PRHDT and CDR2 FYEKMQ (reference sequence). This CDR3 comprises 13 residues. CDR3 loop: CASSPSRTRQEYF. DNA of the CDR3: TGTGCCAGCAGCCCTAGCCGGACGCGGCAAGAGTACTTC.

This chain joins TRBV28 and TRBJ1-3; D gene uncertain. Germline CDR1 reads MDHEN; CDR2 reads SYDVKM. The CDR3 has 16 residues. V was cut by 7 bases and J by 0 bases, with 16 bases left in between. CDR3 coding DNA: TGTGCCAGCACCCCTTCCGAGGAGAGCTCTGGAAACACCATATATTTT. This translates into CASTPSEESSGNTIYF. Full variable domain (outside the CDR3, taken from reference TRBV28 and TRBJ1-3): DVKVTQSSRYLVKRTGEKVFLECVQDMDHENMFWYRQDPGLGLRLIYFSYDVKMKEKGDIPEGYSVSREKKERFSLILESASTNQTSMYLCASTPSEESSGNTIYFGEGSWLTVV.

The J gene is TRBJ2-7, the V gene TRBV15; D is perhaps TRBD2 (5 bases). Per germline, CDR1 LNHNV and CDR2 YYDKDF (reference sequence). Trimming shortened V by 1 base and J by 2 bases, and 12 bases separated the two germline ends. CDR3 length: 15 residues. This CDR3 reads CATSRARGYAYEQYF. Here the CDR3 DNA reads TGTGCCACCAGCAGAGCACGCGGGTACGCCTACGAGCAGTACTTC.

This chain joins TRBV19 and TRBJ2-7; 14 bases fit TRBD2. V lost 5 bases, J lost 1 base, and 7 bases stayed unmatched. The germline V gene has CDR1 LNHDA and CDR2 SQIVND (reference sequence). The CDR3 spans 17 residues. In nucleotides, the CDR3 is TGTGCCAGTAGTTGGGGACTAGCGGGAGAGCGGTCCTACGAGCAGTACTTC. It is translated as CASSWGLAGERSYEQYF. Supplemented by reference TRBV19 and TRBJ2-7, the full variable domain reads DGGITQSPKYLFRKEGQNVTLSCEQNLNHDAMYWYRQDPGQGLRLIYYSQIVNDFQKGDIAEGYSVSREKKESFPLTVTSAQKNPTAFYLCASSWGLAGERSYEQYFGPGTRLTVT.

J is TRBJ2-2 and V is TRBV13, with a tentative D call TRBD1 (8 bases). Germline V CDR1 and CDR2: PRHDT, FYEKMQ (reference sequence). V lost 0 bases, J lost 4 bases, and 15 bases lay in between. This CDR3 has 17 amino acids. Written as DNA, the CDR3 is TGTGCCAGCAGCTTAGGCCCTACAGGGGGGGGCACCGGGGAGCTGTTTTTT. Encoded protein: CASSLGPTGGGTGELFF.

V and J are TRBV5-3 and TRBJ2-5; TRBD1 aligns across 9 bases. TRBV5-3 is noted as an ORF with a role that remains uncertain. V shed 4 bases and J 1 base; nucleotides not matched to a gene: 8. CDR3 length: 16 residues. The CDR3 nucleotides read TGTGCCAGAAGCCCGGACAGGGGAATAACCCAAGAGACCCAGTACTTC. Its protein product is CARSPDRGITQETQYF.

The chain employs TRBV4-2 and TRBJ2-7; a possible D gene is TRBD1 (5 bases). Trimming cost V 0 bases and J 2 bases, with 14 bases left between them. Germline lookup yields CDR1 LGHNA and CDR2 YNFKEQ. This CDR3 is built from 16 residues. In nucleotides, the CDR3 is TGTGCCAGCAGCCAAGATGTTTTGGGCAGGGCCTACGAGCAGTACTTC. It yields the protein CASSQDVLGRAYEQYF.

This clone occurred once. This sequence joins TRBV14 and TRBJ2-1, with D hard to call. The CDR3 runs 15 residues. The ends were cut back, 3 bases at V and 4 bases at J, with 13 bases in the middle. From germline, CDR1 is SGHDN and CDR2 FVKESK. In DNA form, the CDR3 reads TGTGCCAGCAGCCAGTTTGGCGGCAAATACAATGAGCAGTTCTTC. The encoded protein is CASSQFGGKYNEQFF.

This clone was seen a single time. The chain couples TRBV5-5 to TRBJ1-1; a possible D gene is TRBD1 (5 bases). Between the trimmed V and J ends, which lost 1 base and 3 bases, there was a span of 25 bases. Germline-derived CDR1 and CDR2 are SGHKS and YYEKEE (reference sequence). The CDR3 is 19 residues long. CDR3 region: CASSLFFGGALGRDTEAFF. The CDR3 bases are TGTGCCAGCAGCTTGTTCTTCGGTGGGGCTCTTGGGAGGGACACTGAAGCTTTCTTT.

The gene calls are TRBV27 and TRBJ2-3, with D uncertain. Germline assignment: CDR1 MNHEY and CDR2 SMNVEV (reference sequence). Trimming pared 6 bases from V and 0 bases from J, leaving 13 bases between. This CDR3 region has 15 residues. CDR3 bases: TGTGCCAGCAGCCCAGCACCCTTTAGCACAGATACGCAGTATTTT. This encodes CASSPAPFSTDTQYF.

The chain employs TRBV19 and TRBJ1-1; TRBD1 agrees at 8 bases. Per germline, CDR1 LNHDA and CDR2 SQIVND (reference sequence). The CDR3 extends over 15 amino acids. Germline trimming cut 5 bases from V and 3 bases from J; bases unmatched to any gene: 8. CDR3 sequence reads: CASSPRTGSYTEAFF. Here the CDR3 DNA reads TGTGCCAGTAGTCCTCGGACAGGGTCCTACACTGAAGCTTTCTTT. Looking up the rest from reference TRBV19 and TRBJ1-1 gives the full variable domain: DGGITQSPKYLFRKEGQNVTLSCEQNLNHDAMYWYRQDPGQGLRLIYYSQIVNDFQKGDIAEGYSVSREKKESFPLTVTSAQKNPTAFYLCASSPRTGSYTEAFFGQGTRLTVV.

V and J are TRBV5-1 and TRBJ2-1; 7 nucleotides match TRBD1. Per germline, CDR1 SGHRS and CDR2 YFSETQ. Losses at the gene ends were 3 bases for V and 4 bases for J; bases not matched to a gene: 10. The CDR3 totals 16 residues. The CDR3 region is CASSWNRDSAYNEQFF. The DNA of the CDR3 is TGCGCCAGCAGCTGGAACCGGGACAGCGCTTACAATGAGCAGTTCTTC.

As to this clone: Distinct nucleotide sequences in the sample also encode this CDR3. This chain joins TRBV7-9 and TRBJ1-1; D unresolved. V lost 5 bases to trimming and J lost 4 bases, with 11 bases between them. Germline values: CDR1 SEHNR, CDR2 FQNEAQ (reference sequence). This CDR3 contains 13 residues. Here the CDR3 reads CASSPPPGTEAFF. CDR3 DNA sequence: TGTGCCAGCAGCCCCCCACCGGGCACTGAAGCTTTCTTT. The variable domain in full, completed from reference TRBV7-9 and TRBJ1-1, reads DTGVSQNPRHKITKRGQNVTFRCDPISEHNRLYWYRQTLGQGPEFLTYFQNEAQLEKSRLLSDRFSAERPKGSFSTLEIQRTEQGDSAMYLCASSPPPGTEAFFGQGTRLTVV.

The chain combines TRBV7-2 with TRBJ2-7, with D unclear. Per germline, CDR1 SGHTA and CDR2 FQGNSA. This CDR3 is built from 14 residues. With 7 bases removed from V and 0 bases from J, the gap between germline ends came to 13 bases. The CDR3 region is CASTNLPLSYEQYF. DNA of the CDR3: TGTGCCAGCACCAATTTGCCCCTCTCCTACGAGCAGTACTTC.